This TCR beta chain comes out of a study of blood T cells in healthy people across ages. General study findings and limits: The study found TCR beta diversity correlated strongly with naive T cell percentage.

A J-beta primer mix and a sample-barcoded 5' primer were used in a second PCR of about 7 to 12 cycles. All cDNA molecules were each tagged by a template-switch adaptor with 12 random nucleotides. TCRdb re-called the 5' RACE reads with MiXCR, one entry per CDR3 protein. The data hold almost 800,000 distinct CDR3 sequences, with 58% observed a single time. Of note for this clonotype: The antigen is undetermined. Sequence at one end of the junction differs from germline and may be a read error.

This CDR3 region has 15 residues. CDR1 is SGHAT, CDR2 FQNNGV, per germline. Sequenced: blood. The receptor was isolated from a man between 25 and 39 years old in good health. The rearrangement links TRBV11-2 to TRBJ2-1; 7 bases match TRBD2. The CDR3 bases are TGTGCCAGCAGCACGGGCGGGAGCTCCGACAATGAGCAGTTCTTC. Translated: CASSTGGSSDNEQFF. Together with reference TRBV11-2 and TRBJ2-1, the CDR3 gives the full variable domain: EAGVAQSPRYKIIEKRQSVAFWCNPISGHATLYWYQQILGQGPKLLIQFQNNGVVDDSQLPKDRFSAERLKGVDSTLKIQPAKLEDSAVYLCASSTGGSSDNEQFFGPGTRLTVL.